One and the same sample provided the 13 T cell receptor beta chains below, sequenced in a study of blood T cell repertoires in COVID-19. Sequencing was performed with immunoSEQ multiplex PCR; in TCRdb, only in-frame clones are kept and a portion is missing. The table has 200,000 to 250,000 clones, around 85% seen once. Sequences were obtained from peripheral blood. Receptors originate from a woman between 50 and 59 years old with acute or convalescent COVID-19.

The J gene is TRBJ2-3, the V gene TRBV5-4; TRBD2 aligns across 12 bases. Unmatched junction bases numbered 7, after V lost 0 bases and J lost 5 bases. Per germline, CDR1 SGHNT and CDR2 YYREEE (reference sequence). This CDR3 has 17 amino acids. CDR3 nucleotide sequence: TGTGCCAGCAGCTTGGATCCTCTAGCGGGGGGGGTAGATACGCAGTATTTT. This translates into CASSLDPLAGGVDTQYF.

The rearrangement uses TRBV11-2 and TRBJ2-1; 9 bases line up with TRBD2. The CDR3 consists of 15 residues. Germline V gene sequence: CDR1 SGHAT, CDR2 FQNNGV. Trimming cost V 3 bases and J 5 bases; bases outside gene matches: 5. Here the CDR3 DNA reads TGTGCCAGCAGCTTCTTAGCGGGGGACAACAATGAGCAGTTCTTC. It codes for CASSFLAGDNNEQFF.

This clone was observed once. The V gene is TRBV9, the J gene TRBJ1-1; 7 nucleotides line up with TRBD1. The V gene's germline CDR1 is SGDLS and CDR2 YYNGEE. The CDR3 sequence is 15 residues long. V lost 4 bases and J lost 4; bases outside the gene matches: 10. In DNA form, the CDR3 reads TGTGCCAGCAGCCCACGACAGGGTTTGGGCACTGAAGCTTTCTTT. Translated, it gives CASSPRQGLGTEAFF.

The chain carries TRBV5-1 and TRBJ1-1; D gene unclear. Germline CDR1 and CDR2: SGHRS and YFSETQ. The V and J ends lost 4 bases and 1 base respectively, with 11 bases between them. This CDR3 has 14 residues. The CDR3 coding sequence is TGCGCCAGCAGCCCGACAACTTCGAACACTGAAGCTTTCTTT. Translation gives CASSPTTSNTEAFF.

The chain uses TRBV5-1 and TRBJ2-5; D gene unclear. V was pared by 0 bases and J by 4 bases, with 16 bases between. CDR1 SGHRS and CDR2 YFSETQ come from the germline V gene. The CDR3 is made up of 16 amino acids. CDR3 protein: CASSLAAAGSVETQYF. The CDR3 coding sequence is TGCGCCAGCAGCTTGGCCGCTGCAGGTTCGGTAGAGACCCAGTACTTC. The whole variable domain, filled in from reference TRBV5-1 and TRBJ2-5, reads KAGVTQTPRYLIKTRGQQVTLSCSPISGHRSVSWYQQTPGQGLQFLFEYFSETQRNKGNFPGRFSGRQFSNSRSEMNVSTLELGDSALYLCASSLAAAGSVETQYFGPGTRLLVL.

A word on this clone: Compared with germline, one end of the junction differs, possibly owing to a read error. The chain recombines TRBV27 with TRBJ1-2; D possibly corresponds to TRBD1 (6 bases). Germline values: CDR1 MNHEY, CDR2 SMNVEV (reference sequence). The CDR3 runs to 12 residues. The CDR3 nucleotides are TGTGCCAGCAGTTCCTCGGGGACAACGTTGTCCTTC. As protein: CASSSSGTTLSF.

About this clone itself: This sample also contains other DNA sequences that code for the same CDR3. The chain links TRBV12-5 to TRBJ1-3; no firm D call. CDR3 length: 12 residues. CDR1 is LGHNT, CDR2 FRNRAP, per germline. V was pared by 3 bases and J by 3 bases, with 3 bases between. Written as DNA, the CDR3 is TGTGCTAGTGGTTTATATGGAAACACCATATATTTT. Its protein product is CASGLYGNTIYF. The variable domain in full, with the rest retrieved from reference TRBV12-5 and TRBJ1-3, is DARVTQTPRHKVTEMGQEVTMRCQPILGHNTVFWYRQTMMQGLELLAYFRNRAPLDDSGMPKDRFSAEMPDATLATLKIQPSEPRDSAVYFCASGLYGNTIYFGEGSWLTVV.

The CDR3 sequence: CASSPEKGICEQYF. CDR3 bases: TGTGCCAGCAGTCCCGAGAAGGGGATCTGCGAGCAGTACTTC. The chain couples TRBV21-1 to TRBJ2-7; TRBD1, the D gene given by the table, was not confirmed from the DNA. TRBV21-1 is recorded as a pseudogene. The length of the CDR3 is 14 residues.

This chain joins TRBV7-2 and TRBJ1-1; possible D gene TRBD1, 5 bases. The germline gives CDR1 SGHTA, CDR2 FQGNSA. The germline V and J ends were trimmed by 6 bases and 4 bases, with 18 bases remaining between them. CDR3 length equals 15 residues. The CDR3: CASSRRWGGSTEAFF. In nucleotides, the CDR3 is TGTGCCAGCAGTCGCAGGTGGGGGGGGTCCACTGAAGCTTTCTTT. Full variable domain (rest looked up from reference TRBV7-2 and TRBJ1-1): GAGVSQSPSNKVTEKGKDVELRCDPISGHTALYWYRQSLGQGLEFLIYFQGNSAPDKSGLPSDRFSAERTGGSVSTLTIQRTQQEDSAVYLCASSRRWGGSTEAFFGQGTRLTVV.

The genes are TRBV6-5 and TRBJ2-5, with a possible D match to TRBD1 (5 bases). Trimming removed 2 bases at V and 5 bases at J, with 12 bases between. Per germline, CDR1 MNHEY and CDR2 SVGAGI. CDR3 length equals 14 residues. The CDR3 coding sequence is TGTGCCAGCAGTTACATCAGGGCCCACGAGACCCAGTACTTC. Amino acids: CASSYIRAHETQYF.

This chain joins TRBV6-5 and TRBJ1-2, with D maybe TRBD1 (5 bases). Deletions cut 0 bases from V and 4 bases from J, with 9 bases between. The germline CDR1 and CDR2 sequences are MNHEY and SVGAGI. The CDR3 loop spans 14 amino acids. The CDR3 loop is CASSYSRTLYGYTF. The CDR3 DNA follows: TGTGCCAGCAGTTACTCGAGGACACTCTATGGCTACACCTTC.

This clone was seen ten or more times. CDR3 coding DNA: TGTGCCAGCAGCTGGGGGCAAAGCGATGGCTACACCTTC. Its protein is CASSWGQSDGYTF. The rearrangement uses TRBV5-4 and TRBJ1-2, with a weak D call TRBD1 (6 bases). CDR1 is SGHNT, CDR2 YYREEE, per germline (reference sequence). Trimming stripped 3 bases from V and 6 bases from J, with 12 bases between. CDR3 length: 13 amino acids.

This chain links TRBV13 with TRBJ1-1, with D tentatively TRBD1 (6 bases). CDR1 is PRHDT, CDR2 FYEKMQ, per germline (reference sequence). The CDR3 runs to 17 residues. The germline V and J ends were trimmed by 3 bases and 0 bases, with 17 bases remaining between them. This chain's CDR3 is CASSFVGGALMNTEAFF. CDR3 bases: TGTGCCAGCAGCTTCGTGGGGGGGGCCCTCATGAACACTGAAGCTTTCTTT.